The clone carrying this TCR beta chain was detected a few times. Its antigen is unidentified. As the method for making TCR beta libraries, quantitative 5'-RACE with molecular barcodes was used. TCRdb ran MiXCR on the 5' RACE reads and lists one entry per CDR3 protein. Of some 250,000 distinct CDR3 sequences listed, about 24% are singletons. The sample belongs to a study of CD8 T cells in ankylosing spondylitis. Whole-study results and caveats: In ankylosing spondylitis patients, matched synovial fluid reportedly showed significant enrichment of disease-linked clones.

The V gene lost 2 bases and the J gene lost 7 bases, with 12 bases spanning the gap. Germline values: CDR1 SGHVS, CDR2 FNYEAQ. The CDR3 spans 13 residues. This sequence joins TRBV7-6 and TRBJ2-7, with no clear D. The sample comprised blood, either unsorted or a sorted T cell fraction (not recorded which). The sequence came from a male donor with ankylosing spondylitis or in good health (not recorded which). CDR3 amino acids: CASSLSPRREQYF. As DNA, the CDR3 is TGTGCCAGCAGCTTAAGCCCAAGACGGGAGCAGTACTTC.